The next 17 T cell receptor beta chains were all read from a single sample in a study of blood T cell repertoires in COVID-19. Assay used: immunoSEQ multiplex PCR; TCRdb lists only in-frame clones, some missing. The data contain some 100,000 clones, around 85% of them singletons. Material for sequencing was PBMCs or T cells enriched from blood (not recorded which). The receptors derive from a woman in her fifties or sixties who had recovered from COVID-19.

CDR3 sequence: CASSSQGEGYNEQFF. CDR3 nucleotides: TGCGCCAGCAGCTCACAGGGAGAGGGTTACAATGAGCAGTTCTTC. The rearrangement links TRBV5-1 to TRBJ2-1; TRBD1 might be the D (6 bases). The CDR3 is made up of 15 amino acids. CDR1 SGHRS and CDR2 YFSETQ come from the germline V gene. V shed 3 bases and J shed 4 bases, with 14 bases lying between them. Full variable domain (rest looked up from reference TRBV5-1 and TRBJ2-1): KAGVTQTPRYLIKTRGQQVTLSCSPISGHRSVSWYQQTPGQGLQFLFEYFSETQRNKGNFPGRFSGRQFSNSRSEMNVSTLELGDSALYLCASSSQGEGYNEQFFGPGTRLTVL.

The chain links TRBV3-1 (or the pseudogene TRBV3-2) to TRBJ1-3; D may be TRBD1 (6 bases). Trimming took off 2 bases at V and 2 bases at J, with 13 bases between the two ends. The germline V gene has CDR1 LGHDT and CDR2 YNNKEL (reference sequence). The length of the CDR3 is 16 residues. DNA of the CDR3: TGTGCCAGCAGCCAAAAAATCAGGGGTCCTGGAAACACCATATATTTT. Encoded protein: CASSQKIRGPGNTIYF.

The chain combines TRBV2 with TRBJ1-1; the D gene is possibly TRBD1 (6 bases). The V gene's germline CDR1 is SNHLY and CDR2 FYNNEI. Trimming stripped 4 bases from V and 8 bases from J, with 8 bases between. CDR3 size: 11 residues. The CDR3 region has the DNA TGTGCCAGCAGTGGGACAGCCGAAGCTTTCTTT. It codes for CASSGTAEAFF.

The chain links TRBV7-2 to TRBJ2-7, with TRBD2 matching over 8 bases. The V gene's germline CDR1 is SGHTA and CDR2 FQGNSA. Trimming at V came to 3 bases and at J to 4 bases, leaving 5 bases not matched to a gene. The CDR3 is 14 residues long. The CDR3 loop is CASSLTSVSYEQYF. As DNA, the CDR3 is TGTGCCAGCAGCTTGACTAGCGTTAGTTACGAGCAGTACTTC.

This clone came up a few times. This chain uses TRBV6-2 or TRBV6-3 with TRBJ1-3; possibly TRBD1 for D (6 bases). V was pared by 2 bases and J by 0 bases, with 17 bases between. Germline V lookup: CDR1 MNHEY, CDR2 SVGEGT. This CDR3 contains 18 residues. This chain's CDR3 is CASSYGALQGISGNTIYF. CDR3 nucleotides: TGTGCCAGCAGTTACGGGGCCCTACAGGGAATCTCTGGAAACACCATATATTTT.

The chain joins TRBV29-1 to TRBJ2-3; a possible D gene is TRBD2 (6 bases). Trimming removed 3 bases from V and 5 bases from J, with 15 bases in between. The CDR3 totals 14 residues. Per the germline V gene, CDR1 is SQVTM and CDR2 is ANQGSEA. DNA for the CDR3: TGCAGCGTTGAGGGCGGGAAGTCTGTAGATACGCAGTATTTT. Encoded protein: CSVEGGKSVDTQYF.

The chain carries TRBV28 and TRBJ2-7; D may be TRBD1 (5 bases). CDR1 MDHEN and CDR2 SYDVKM come from the germline V gene. This CDR3 is built from 14 residues. Trimming removed 6 bases at V and 3 bases at J, with 15 bases between. The CDR3 is CASSRTPTLYEQYF. The DNA of the CDR3 is TGTGCCAGCAGCCGGACACCGACCCTCTACGAGCAGTACTTC.

This chain links TRBV27 with TRBJ2-7; TRBD2 might be the D (5 bases). The CDR3 is made up of 16 amino acids. Germline assignment: CDR1 MNHEY and CDR2 SMNVEV (reference sequence). V shed 5 bases and J shed 2 bases, with 19 bases lying between them. The CDR3 coding sequence is TGTGCCAGCAGTCATATCACGGGGAGAGGGACCTACGAGCAGTACTTC. Translating it yields CASSHITGRGTYEQYF.

V is TRBV18 and J is TRBJ2-6; D uncertain. The ends were cut back, 0 bases at V and 0 bases at J, with 6 bases in the middle. Germline CDR1 and CDR2: KGHSH and LQKENI. This CDR3 has 16 residues. The CDR3: CASSPPASSGANVLTF. As DNA, the CDR3 is TGTGCCAGCTCACCACCGGCATCCTCTGGGGCCAACGTCCTGACTTTC.

J is TRBJ1-3 and V is TRBV11-3, with D possibly matching TRBD1 (6 bases). Germline V gene sequence: CDR1 SGHNT, CDR2 YENEEA. V was pared by 5 bases and J by 1 base, with 15 bases between. There are 16 residues in the CDR3. CDR3 residues: CASSRAGTTSGNTIYF. For the CDR3, the DNA is TGTGCCAGCAGCCGAGCCGGGACAACGTCTGGAAACACCATATATTTT.

This clone has more than one count but fewer than ten. This chain uses TRBV28 with TRBJ1-5, with 9 bases that match TRBD1. The CDR3 contains 16 residues. The germline CDR1 and CDR2 sequences are MDHEN and SYDVKM. J gave up 3 bases and V 6 bases, and 9 bases lay outside the gene matches. Written as DNA, the CDR3 is TGTGCCAGCAGACCATCGGGACAGGGCGTCAATCAGCCCCAGCATTTT. Translated: CASRPSGQGVNQPQHF.

The CDR3 coding sequence is TGCGCCAGCAGCCTATTCAGGGGGTCGAACACCGGGGAGCTGTTTTTT. Amino acids: CASSLFRGSNTGELFF. This chain links TRBV5-1 with TRBJ2-2; 7 bases align to TRBD1. The CDR3 runs 16 residues. CDR1 and CDR2 from the germline V gene are SGHRS and YFSETQ. V shed 4 bases and J 0 bases; nucleotides not matched to a gene: 6.

The chain links TRBV6-5 to TRBJ2-2, with 9 bases matching TRBD1. The V gene end was trimmed by 7 bases and the J gene end by 5 bases; junction bases not matched to a gene: 8. The CDR3 is 15 amino acids. Germline V gene sequence: CDR1 MNHEY, CDR2 SVGAGI. CDR3 sequence reads: CASTSGTGRTGELFF. The CDR3 nucleotides read TGTGCCAGCACCTCCGGGACAGGGCGTACCGGGGAGCTGTTTTTT.

This clone was recorded only once. The chain recombines TRBV28 with TRBJ2-3, with 8 nucleotides matching TRBD2. The germline V gene encodes CDR1 MDHEN and CDR2 SYDVKM. CDR3 length equals 15 residues. The V segment lost 6 bases and the J segment 5 bases; nucleotides outside the gene matches: 10. CDR3: CASSSRGGLGDTQYF. The CDR3 bases are TGTGCCAGCAGCAGTCGGGGGGGGCTGGGAGATACGCAGTATTTT. The whole variable domain, filled in from reference TRBV28 and TRBJ2-3, reads DVKVTQSSRYLVKRTGEKVFLECVQDMDHENMFWYRQDPGLGLRLIYFSYDVKMKEKGDIPEGYSVSREKKERFSLILESASTNQTSMYLCASSSRGGLGDTQYFGPGTRLTVL.

The rearrangement links TRBV19 to TRBJ2-7; 7 positions agree with TRBD1. The CDR3 spans 15 residues. Trimming took 6 bases from V and 4 from J; bases not matched to a gene: 12. The germline CDR1 and CDR2 sequences are LNHDA and SQIVND (reference sequence). The CDR3 DNA is TGTGCCAGTAGCGCGACGCAGGGGGTGGGATACGAGCAGTACTTC. Protein sequence: CASSATQGVGYEQYF.

This chain links TRBV7-8 with TRBJ2-3; 8 positions match TRBD2. Germline CDR1 and CDR2: SGHVS and FQNEAQ. Unmatched junction bases numbered 12, after V lost 1 base and J lost 0 bases. This CDR3 has 19 residues. CDR3 residues: CASSLGLRGASSSTDTQYF. CDR3 nucleotides: TGTGCCAGCAGCTTAGGTTTGCGGGGGGCTTCTTCGAGCACAGATACGCAGTATTTT.

The gene calls are TRBV13 and TRBJ2-5; the match to TRBD1 covers 7 bases. This CDR3 is 17 amino acids long. Germline lookup yields CDR1 PRHDT and CDR2 FYEKMQ (reference sequence). V lost 5 bases to trimming and J lost 2 bases; unmatched junction nucleotides: 14. DNA of the CDR3: TGTGCCAGCAGCCTCCAAGGGGGCTCGGTGGGACAAGAGACCCAGTACTTC. Encoded protein: CASSLQGGSVGQETQYF.